Described below is a single T cell receptor (beta chain) sequence and its context. The authors' processing: Quantification of nucleated cells was approximated via reference gene primer amplification. Clones were sequenced by immunoSEQ multiplex PCR, and TCRdb holds only the in-frame ones, with some missing. V and J calls and clone size come straight from that table; D and trimming were deduced from the DNA. The sample yields about 210,000 clones, 65% to 85% seen once. The data belong to a study of blood T cell repertoires in COVID-19. Overall study context: Some COVID-19 samples were acute and others convalescent; all came from the United States, Italy and Spain.

The CDR3 has 14 residues. V was pared by 2 bases and J by 4 bases, with 11 bases between. Per germline, CDR1 MNHNS and CDR2 SASEGT. V is TRBV6-1 and J is TRBJ1-2; tentative D call: TRBD1 (6 bases). The sequenced sample consisted of peripheral blood. The clonotype was recovered from a man between 45 and 60 years old with active or convalescent COVID-19. The CDR3 spells CASSESTGLYGYTF. The CDR3 DNA sequence: TGTGCCAGCAGTGAATCCACAGGGCTCTATGGCTACACCTTC.